Listed below are T cell receptor beta chains from one sample, sequenced in a study of technical replicates of blood from several donors. Sequenced by immunoSEQ multiplex PCR; TCRdb stores in-frame clones only, minus some. This sample carries more than 75,000 clones, roughly 94% of them seen once, and the ten largest clones take about 0.25%. The material sequenced was T cells isolated from PBMCs. These receptors were taken from a human donor in good health. The CDR3 runs from the conserved cysteine through the conserved F or W. A D gene is named only where the DNA matches it firmly. Some rows mark clone size as missing; the rest say once, few, many or name a class of expanded clone.

clone_size: few; d_call: -; v_call: TRBV21-1; j_call: TRBJ2-5; cdr3_aa: CASIPDKGGRETQYF; cdr3_nt: TGTGCCAGCATCCCGGACAAGGGGGGGCGGGAGACCCAGTACTTC
clone_size: -; d_call: -; v_call: TRBV7-9; j_call: TRBJ1-5; cdr3_aa: CASSLRGSQPQHF; cdr3_nt: TGTGCCAGCAGCTTAAGAGGATCCCAGCCCCAGCATTTT
clone_size: -; d_call: -; v_call: TRBV6-5; j_call: TRBJ1-2; cdr3_aa: CASRYEEGGYTF; cdr3_nt: TGTGCCAGCAGGTACGAAGAGGGTGGCTACACCTTC
clone_size: -; d_call: -; v_call: TRBV2; j_call: TRBJ2-3; cdr3_aa: CASSDSPSTDTQYF; cdr3_nt: TGTGCCAGCAGTGACAGTCCTAGCACAGATACGCAGTATTTT
clone_size: -; d_call: TRBD1; v_call: TRBV6-5; j_call: TRBJ1-3; cdr3_aa: CASSSDRVPGNTIYF; cdr3_nt: TGTGCCAGCAGTTCAGACAGGGTACCTGGAAACACCATATATTTT
clone_size: -; d_call: TRBD1; v_call: TRBV6-5; j_call: TRBJ1-1; cdr3_aa: CASSYSQGAWTEAFF; cdr3_nt: TGTGCCAGCAGTTACTCCCAGGGGGCTTGGACTGAAGCTTTCTTT
clone_size: -; d_call: TRBD2; v_call: TRBV11-3; j_call: TRBJ2-5; cdr3_aa: CASSSTSGGSETQYF; cdr3_nt: TGTGCCAGCAGCTCCACTAGCGGGGGCAGTGAGACCCAGTACTTC
clone_size: -; d_call: TRBD2; v_call: TRBV2; j_call: TRBJ2-5; cdr3_aa: CASSGRGIKETQYF; cdr3_nt: TGTGCCAGCAGTGGGCGGGGGATCAAAGAGACCCAGTACTTC
clone_size: -; d_call: TRBD1; v_call: TRBV5-1; j_call: TRBJ1-3; cdr3_aa: CASSLRGQGLISSGNTIYF; cdr3_nt: TGCGCCAGCAGCTTGAGGGGACAGGGCTTGATAAGCTCTGGAAACACCATATATTTT
clone_size: -; d_call: TRBD1; v_call: TRBV11-2; j_call: TRBJ1-5; cdr3_aa: CASSRTGGGNQPQHF; cdr3_nt: TGTGCCAGCAGCCGGACAGGGGGCGGCAATCAGCCCCAGCATTTT
clone_size: -; d_call: -; v_call: TRBV7-9; j_call: TRBJ2-6; cdr3_aa: CASSFFASGANVLTF; cdr3_nt: TGTGCCAGCAGCTTCTTCGCGTCTGGGGCCAACGTCCTGACTTTC
clone_size: -; d_call: TRBD2; v_call: TRBV29-1; j_call: TRBJ2-1; cdr3_aa: CSVSPPRSGAFYNEQFF; cdr3_nt: TGCAGCGTTTCCCCCCCGCGTAGCGGGGCCTTCTACAATGAGCAGTTCTTC
clone_size: -; d_call: TRBD1; v_call: TRBV7-6; j_call: TRBJ2-1; cdr3_aa: CASSQIGGQAYYNEQFF; cdr3_nt: TGTGCCAGCAGTCAAATAGGGGGACAGGCGTATTACAATGAGCAGTTCTTC
clone_size: once; d_call: -; v_call: TRBV28; j_call: TRBJ1-3; cdr3_aa: CASSPTGNTIYF; cdr3_nt: TGTGCCAGCAGCCCTACTGGAAACACCATATATTTT
clone_size: -; d_call: TRBD1; v_call: TRBV15; j_call: TRBJ1-3; cdr3_aa: CATSTGGSGNTIYF; cdr3_nt: TGTGCCACCTCCACAGGGGGTTCTGGAAACACCATATATTTT
clone_size: -; d_call: -; v_call: TRBV7-6; j_call: TRBJ1-2; cdr3_aa: CASSSRDGYGYTF; cdr3_nt: TGTGCCAGCAGCTCCAGGGATGGCTATGGCTACACCTTC
clone_size: -; d_call: -; v_call: TRBV6-1; j_call: TRBJ1-4; cdr3_aa: CASDKGVATNEKLFF; cdr3_nt: TGTGCCAGCGATAAGGGGGTTGCAACTAATGAAAAACTGTTTTTT
clone_size: -; d_call: -; v_call: TRBV6-5; j_call: TRBJ2-7; cdr3_aa: CASSYLQGAPYEQYF; cdr3_nt: TGTGCCAGCAGTTACTTACAGGGAGCCCCCTACGAGCAGTACTTC
clone_size: -; d_call: TRBD1; v_call: TRBV15; j_call: TRBJ1-2; cdr3_aa: CATSRDHGTGSYGYTF; cdr3_nt: TGTGCCACCAGCAGAGATCACGGGACAGGGAGCTATGGCTACACCTTC
clone_size: -; d_call: -; v_call: TRBV11-3; j_call: TRBJ2-5; cdr3_aa: CASSLGRGRETQYF; cdr3_nt: TGTGCCAGCAGCCTCGGGCGCGGGCGAGAGACCCAGTACTTC
clone_size: -; d_call: TRBD1; v_call: TRBV19; j_call: TRBJ2-5; cdr3_aa: CASGQGKETQYF; cdr3_nt: TGTGCCAGTGGACAGGGCAAAGAGACCCAGTACTTC
clone_size: once; d_call: -; v_call: TRBV18; j_call: TRBJ1-1; cdr3_aa: CASSWAGANTEAFF; cdr3_nt: TGTGCCAGCTCATGGGCGGGGGCGAACACTGAAGCTTTCTTT
clone_size: -; d_call: TRBD2; v_call: TRBV14; j_call: TRBJ2-1; cdr3_aa: CASSLAGGPHNEQFF; cdr3_nt: TGTGCCAGCAGCCTAGCGGGAGGGCCACACAATGAGCAGTTCTTC
clone_size: -; d_call: TRBD1; v_call: TRBV28; j_call: TRBJ1-1; cdr3_aa: CASSNSAAGQGSLNTEAFF; cdr3_nt: TGTGCCAGCAGTAACTCAGCCGCGGGACAGGGATCGTTGAACACTGAAGCTTTCTTT
clone_size: -; d_call: -; v_call: TRBV4-1; j_call: TRBJ1-1; cdr3_aa: CASSQQTGNTEAFF; cdr3_nt: TGCGCCAGCAGCCAACAGACAGGGAACACTGAAGCTTTCTTT
clone_size: -; d_call: -; v_call: TRBV5-6; j_call: TRBJ1-1; cdr3_aa: CASSRGEEMNTEAFF; cdr3_nt: TGTGCCAGCAGCCGGGGGGAGGAAATGAACACTGAAGCTTTCTTT
clone_size: once; d_call: -; v_call: TRBV20-1; j_call: TRBJ2-7; cdr3_aa: CSPHRVDEQYF; cdr3_nt: TGCAGTCCTCACAGGGTCGACGAGCAGTACTTC
clone_size: once; d_call: -; v_call: TRBV2; j_call: TRBJ1-5; cdr3_aa: CASRGRVNSNQPQHF; cdr3_nt: TGTGCCAGCAGGGGCAGAGTCAATAGCAATCAGCCCCAGCATTTT
clone_size: -; d_call: -; v_call: TRBV4-1; j_call: TRBJ1-3; cdr3_aa: CASSQDDFSGNTIYF; cdr3_nt: TGCGCCAGCAGCCAAGACGACTTCTCTGGAAACACCATATATTTT
clone_size: -; d_call: -; v_call: TRBV6-5; j_call: TRBJ1-1; cdr3_aa: CASSYSAGPSTEAFF; cdr3_nt: TGTGCCAGCAGTTACTCGGCAGGGCCAAGCACTGAAGCTTTCTTT
clone_size: few; d_call: -; v_call: TRBV9; j_call: TRBJ1-1; cdr3_aa: CASSVVGGNTEAFF; cdr3_nt: TGTGCCAGCAGCGTAGTCGGGGGGAACACTGAAGCTTTCTTT
clone_size: once; d_call: -; v_call: TRBV21-1; j_call: TRBJ1-1; cdr3_aa: CASSIRSGAVSTEAFF; cdr3_nt: TGTGCCAGCAGCATTAGGTCAGGGGCCGTGAGCACTGAAGCTTTCTTT
clone_size: -; d_call: TRBD1; v_call: TRBV7-8; j_call: TRBJ1-1; cdr3_aa: CASSLWTGGFTEAFF; cdr3_nt: TGTGCCAGCAGCCTCTGGACAGGGGGCTTCACTGAAGCTTTCTTT
clone_size: -; d_call: TRBD2; v_call: TRBV6-1; j_call: TRBJ2-2; cdr3_aa: CASSEARSGGLVITGELFF; cdr3_nt: TGTGCCAGCAGTGAAGCGAGGAGCGGGGGGTTGGTAATAACCGGGGAGCTGTTTTTT
clone_size: -; d_call: TRBD1; v_call: TRBV5-1; j_call: TRBJ2-3; cdr3_aa: CASSGTGYRTDTQYF; cdr3_nt: TGCGCCAGCAGCGGGACAGGGTATCGCACAGATACGCAGTATTTT
clone_size: few; d_call: -; v_call: TRBV14; j_call: TRBJ2-7; cdr3_aa: CASSQVGGRYEQYF; cdr3_nt: TGTGCCAGCAGCCAAGTCGGGGGACGATACGAGCAGTACTTC
clone_size: -; d_call: -; v_call: TRBV7-9; j_call: TRBJ2-3; cdr3_aa: CASSVQGFSDTQYF; cdr3_nt: TGTGCCAGCAGCGTACAGGGTTTCTCAGATACGCAGTATTTT
clone_size: -; d_call: -; v_call: TRBV19; j_call: TRBJ2-3; cdr3_aa: CASSIGGAADTQYF; cdr3_nt: TGTGCCAGTAGTATTGGGGGCGCCGCAGATACGCAGTATTTT
clone_size: -; d_call: -; v_call: TRBV6-5; j_call: TRBJ2-5; cdr3_aa: CASSKLSTEAQTQYF; cdr3_nt: TGTGCCAGCAGTAAACTATCGACAGAGGCCCAGACCCAGTACTTC
clone_size: -; d_call: -; v_call: TRBV18; j_call: TRBJ1-1; cdr3_aa: CASSPEGSNTEAFF; cdr3_nt: TGTGCCAGCTCACCAGAGGGCTCGAACACTGAAGCTTTCTTT
clone_size: -; d_call: TRBD2; v_call: TRBV11-3; j_call: TRBJ2-3; cdr3_aa: CASSFLAGGTTDTQYF; cdr3_nt: TGTGCCAGCAGCTTTCTAGCGGGGGGAACCACAGATACGCAGTATTTT